This T cell receptor beta chain was profiled in a study of T cells in localized non-small cell lung cancer. Study results and limitations: In adjacent lung appeared a median around 54 of the top 100 tumor clones. Peak T cell clonality was found in uninvolved adjacent lung, exceeding tumor.

This CDR3 is built from 15 residues. Germline V lookup: CDR1 SGHRS, CDR2 YFSETQ. Germline trimming cut 4 bases from V and 2 bases from J; bases unmatched to any gene: 5. As regards this clone: Its target is unknown.

The data were produced by immunoSEQ multiplex PCR, yet TCRdb's version contains in-frame clones alone and is incomplete. The sample holds about 31,000 clones, 94% seen once. The TCR originated in a woman aged 40-75 years with stage I lung adenocarcinoma. The sample in question was peripheral blood, obtained before any cancer treatment. The J gene is TRBJ2-5, the V gene TRBV5-1; TRBD2 agrees at 10 bases. Here the CDR3 DNA reads TGCGCCAGCAGCGCGTCGACTAGCGGGCAAGAGACCCAGTACTTC. This translates into CASSASTSGQETQYF.